Listed below are T cell receptor beta chains from one sample, sequenced in a study of blood T cell repertoires in COVID-19. Sequencing was performed with immunoSEQ multiplex PCR; in TCRdb, only in-frame clones are kept and a portion is missing. The sample carries about 110,000 clones, 60% to 80% recorded once. The sample consisted of peripheral blood. These TCRs come from a woman of 80 years or more with active or convalescent COVID-19. The CDR3 runs from the conserved cysteine through the conserved F or W. The order of the fields is D gene, clone size, J gene, V gene, CDR3 DNA, CDR3 protein. D genes are given only for firm matches. The size of a clone is reported for some rows only, either as once, few or many, or as a class for expanded clones.

d_call: TRBD1
clone_size: many
j_call: TRBJ2-7
v_call: TRBV3-1/TRBV3-2
cdr3_nt: TGTGCCAGCAGCCACGGGACAGGGAACTACGAGCAGTACTTC
cdr3_aa: CASSHGTGNYEQYF

d_call: TRBD1
clone_size: .
j_call: TRBJ1-1
v_call: TRBV5-1
cdr3_nt: TGCGCCAGCAGCCCACAGGGGACCATGAACACTGAAGCTTTCTTT
cdr3_aa: CASSPQGTMNTEAFF

d_call: .
clone_size: .
j_call: TRBJ2-7
v_call: TRBV7-2
cdr3_nt: TGTGCCAGCACCCGGTATTCAGGCTCCTACGAGCAGTACTTC
cdr3_aa: CASTRYSGSYEQYF

d_call: .
clone_size: .
j_call: TRBJ1-2
v_call: TRBV7-9
cdr3_nt: TGTGCCAGCAGCCCCGACACCAACTATGGCTACACCTTC
cdr3_aa: CASSPDTNYGYTF

d_call: TRBD2
clone_size: .
j_call: TRBJ2-7
v_call: TRBV14
cdr3_nt: TGTGCCAGCAGCCAAGTCCGGACTAGCGGGAGTCGACGTTGCGAGCAGTACTTC
cdr3_aa: CASSQVRTSGSRRCEQYF

d_call: .
clone_size: .
j_call: TRBJ2-2
v_call: TRBV3-1/TRBV3-2
cdr3_nt: TGTGCCAGCAGCCAAGGACTCCACACCGGGGAGCTGTTTTTT
cdr3_aa: CASSQGLHTGELFF

d_call: .
clone_size: .
j_call: TRBJ1-1
v_call: TRBV6-5
cdr3_nt: TGTGCCAGCAGTTCGGCAGGGTTCTACATGAACACTGAAGCTTTCTTT
cdr3_aa: CASSSAGFYMNTEAFF

d_call: TRBD1
clone_size: .
j_call: TRBJ2-1
v_call: TRBV6-5
cdr3_nt: TGTGCCAGCAGTTACTACAGGGGGCGCGTTGTCAATGAGCAGTTCTTC
cdr3_aa: CASSYYRGRVVNEQFF

d_call: .
clone_size: .
j_call: TRBJ1-2
v_call: TRBV5-8
cdr3_nt: TGTGCCAGCAGCTTGGCCGGCAGGGGCTATGGCTACACCTTC
cdr3_aa: CASSLAGRGYGYTF

d_call: TRBD2
clone_size: .
j_call: TRBJ2-3
v_call: TRBV5-8
cdr3_nt: TGTGCCATTCCGCACCAAGCGGGACCGGGGGTTGGAAATACGCAGTATTTT
cdr3_aa: CAIPHQAGPGVGNTQYF

d_call: .
clone_size: .
j_call: TRBJ2-1
v_call: TRBV7-2
cdr3_nt: TGTGCCAGCAGCTCGGGTCCGGGAGTGCTGAATGAGCAGTTCTTC
cdr3_aa: CASSSGPGVLNEQFF

d_call: TRBD2
clone_size: few
j_call: TRBJ2-7
v_call: TRBV18
cdr3_nt: TGTGCCAGCTCACCAAGTTCCCAAGCGGGAGTCGGCGAGCAGTACTTC
cdr3_aa: CASSPSSQAGVGEQYF

d_call: .
clone_size: .
j_call: TRBJ2-1
v_call: TRBV5-1
cdr3_nt: TGCGCCAGCAGCAGGACAGACAATGAGCAGTTCTTC
cdr3_aa: CASSRTDNEQFF

d_call: .
clone_size: .
j_call: TRBJ2-6
v_call: TRBV2
cdr3_nt: TGTGCCAGCAGCCCGAAGAGATCCTCTGGGGCCAACGTCCTGACTTTC
cdr3_aa: CASSPKRSSGANVLTF

d_call: .
clone_size: .
j_call: TRBJ1-5
v_call: TRBV18
cdr3_nt: TGTGCCAGCTCACCACGGGCCGTCGGCAATCAGCCCCAGCATTTT
cdr3_aa: CASSPRAVGNQPQHF

d_call: .
clone_size: .
j_call: TRBJ1-5
v_call: TRBV7-3
cdr3_nt: TGTGCCAGCAGCTGCCGGCAGACAGATGGGCAGCCCCAGCATTTT
cdr3_aa: CASSCRQTDGQPQHF

d_call: TRBD2
clone_size: .
j_call: TRBJ2-1
v_call: TRBV5-6
cdr3_nt: TGTGCCAGCCGGCCGGGAGGGTATTACAATGAGCAGTTCTTC
cdr3_aa: CASRPGGYYNEQFF

d_call: .
clone_size: .
j_call: TRBJ2-7
v_call: TRBV5-1
cdr3_nt: TGCGCCAGCAGCGCCCAAGCCCCCGTCCTCTACGAGCAGTACTTC
cdr3_aa: CASSAQAPVLYEQYF

d_call: TRBD1
clone_size: few
j_call: TRBJ1-5
v_call: TRBV27
cdr3_nt: TGTGCCAGCAGCCGGGACAGGGTCCAGCCCCAGCATTTT
cdr3_aa: CASSRDRVQPQHF

d_call: .
clone_size: few
j_call: TRBJ1-1
v_call: TRBV4-3
cdr3_nt: TGCGCCAGCAGCCCCTCAGTGAACACTGAAGCTTTCTTT
cdr3_aa: CASSPSVNTEAFF

d_call: .
clone_size: .
j_call: TRBJ1-5
v_call: TRBV12-3/TRBV12-4
cdr3_nt: TGTGCCAGCAGTTTTGAGGGTCAGCCCCAGCATTTT
cdr3_aa: CASSFEGQPQHF

d_call: TRBD1
clone_size: many
j_call: TRBJ1-1
v_call: TRBV7-2
cdr3_nt: TGTGCCAGCAGCCCGCAGGGGGCTATCACTGAAGCTTTCTTT
cdr3_aa: CASSPQGAITEAFF

d_call: TRBD1
clone_size: .
j_call: TRBJ1-2
v_call: TRBV28
cdr3_nt: TGTGCCAGCAGGGCGGGACAGGGGTATGGCTACACCTTC
cdr3_aa: CASRAGQGYGYTF

d_call: .
clone_size: once
j_call: TRBJ2-1
v_call: TRBV7-2
cdr3_nt: TGTGCCAGCAGCTTAATCTCTCACAATGAGCAGTTCTTC
cdr3_aa: CASSLISHNEQFF

d_call: TRBD1
clone_size: .
j_call: TRBJ2-7
v_call: TRBV6-6
cdr3_nt: TGTGCCAGCAGTAAAAAGACAGGGGAAAATACCTACGAGCAGTACTTC
cdr3_aa: CASSKKTGENTYEQYF

d_call: .
clone_size: .
j_call: TRBJ2-1
v_call: TRBV11-3
cdr3_nt: TGTGCCAGCAGCTTAGGGCCCAGGGGAGACATCGGTTACAATGAGCAGTTCTTC
cdr3_aa: CASSLGPRGDIGYNEQFF

d_call: TRBD2
clone_size: .
j_call: TRBJ2-5
v_call: TRBV15
cdr3_nt: TGTGCCACCAGCAGAGATGGTAGCGGGGACTCCCAAGAGACCCAGTACTTC
cdr3_aa: CATSRDGSGDSQETQYF

d_call: .
clone_size: .
j_call: TRBJ2-7
v_call: TRBV2
cdr3_nt: TGTGCCAGCAGTGGTGACATCGTCTACGAGCAGTACTTC
cdr3_aa: CASSGDIVYEQYF

d_call: .
clone_size: .
j_call: TRBJ1-2
v_call: TRBV18
cdr3_nt: TGTGCCAGCTCACCACCACAAAACAGGGCCTATGGCTACACCTTC
cdr3_aa: CASSPPQNRAYGYTF